A selection of T cell receptor beta chains follows, all from one sample in a study of blood T cell repertoires in COVID-19. Only in-frame clones appear in the TCRdb table, and some are missing; sequencing was by immunoSEQ multiplex PCR. The data hold 55,000 to 80,000 clones, with more than 70% observed a single time. The sequenced sample consisted of peripheral blood. These receptors were collected from a human donor in a cohort sampled during active COVID-19. Both conserved end residues are part of each CDR3. Fields, in order: D gene, CDR3 length, V gene, J gene, clone size, CDR3 DNA, CDR3 protein. A D gene is named only where the DNA matches it firmly. Clone sizes are given selectively: once, few, many, or a class where the clone is expanded.

-	14	TRBV5-4	TRBJ2-7	-	TGTGCCAGCAGCTTGGTACAACCCGACAACGAGCAGTACTTC	CASSLVQPDNEQYF
-	14	TRBV28	TRBJ2-5	-	TGTGCCAGCAGTTTTGGGGCAGGGGTACGGACCCAGTACTTC	CASSFGAGVRTQYF
-	16	TRBV24-1	TRBJ2-7	-	TGTGCCACCAGTGATTTGGCAGGGCCCGGCTCCTACGAGCAGTACTTC	CATSDLAGPGSYEQYF
TRBD2	16	TRBV6-5	TRBJ2-3	once	TGTGCCAGCAGTTACCCTAGCGGGGTCAGCACAGATACGCAGTATTTT	CASSYPSGVSTDTQYF
-	13	TRBV7-2	TRBJ2-7	-	TGTGCCAGCAGCCGGCGGCCTAGCAGCGAGCAGTACTTC	CASSRRPSSEQYF
-	13	TRBV6-5	TRBJ2-1	-	TGTGCCACGACGGGGACTGGACTTAATGAGCAGTTCTTC	CATTGTGLNEQFF
-	15	TRBV11-3	TRBJ2-2	-	TGTGCCAGCAGCCCAGGGCAGGGTGGGACCGGGGAGCTGTTTTTT	CASSPGQGGTGELFF
-	12	TRBV30	TRBJ1-4	-	TGTGCCTGGAGTCCCGGAGGGGAAAAACTGTTTTTT	CAWSPGGEKLFF
-	13	TRBV30	TRBJ1-1	-	TGTGCCTGCCTCCTCCGAGAGAACACTGAAGCTTTCTTT	CACLLRENTEAFF
-	15	TRBV11-2	TRBJ2-5	-	TGTGCCAGCAGCTTAGGTACAGGGTCCGGAGAGACCCAGTACTTC	CASSLGTGSGETQYF
-	15	TRBV6-5	TRBJ1-2	-	TGTGCCAGCAGTCTTTTGGGGAGTGCGGAGGGTGGCTACACCTTC	CASSLLGSAEGGYTF
TRBD1	13	TRBV2	TRBJ2-7	-	TGTGCCAGCAGTCCGGACAGGGGCGGCGAGCAGTACTTC	CASSPDRGGEQYF
-	14	TRBV2	TRBJ2-3	-	TGTGCCAGCAGGAAAAACCGGGACACAGATACGCAATATTTT	CASRKNRDTDTQYF
TRBD1	16	TRBV10-3	TRBJ2-7	-	TGTGCCATCAGTGAGACTCAGACAGGGGCTGCGGGCGAGCAGTACTTC	CAISETQTGAAGEQYF
-	14	TRBV6-6	TRBJ1-1	few	TGTGCCTCAACCGATTTTGGGGGCGAGACTGAAGCTTTCTTT	CASTDFGGETEAFF
-	14	TRBV2	TRBJ2-3	once	TGTGCCAGCAGATTAACAGGGGGGGTGGATACGCAGTATTTT	CASRLTGGVDTQYF
-	14	TRBV5-1	TRBJ2-5	once	TGCGCCAGCAGCTTGTCAGGGAATGGGGAGACCCAGTACTTC	CASSLSGNGETQYF
TRBD2	16	TRBV9	TRBJ2-7	-	TGTGCCAGCAGCGCCGGACTAGCGGGAGCCCGACTTGAGCAGTACTTC	CASSAGLAGARLEQYF
TRBD2	15	TRBV4-1	TRBJ2-5	few	TGCGCCAGCAGCCAACCAGGGAGGGAGGGGGAGACCCAGTACTTC	CASSQPGREGETQYF
-	15	TRBV18	TRBJ2-5	-	TGTGCCAGCTCACCAACGGCAGGACTCCAAGAGACCCAGTACTTC	CASSPTAGLQETQYF
TRBD2	15	TRBV2	TRBJ2-2	-	TGTGCCAGCAGGGTACTAGCGGGAGCCTCCGGGGAGCTGTTTTTT	CASRVLAGASGELFF
-	15	TRBV6-5	TRBJ2-1	-	TGTGCCAGCAGTTACTCTGGCGGGTCTTACAATGAGCAGTTCTTC	CASSYSGGSYNEQFF
-	16	TRBV5-1	TRBJ1-1	-	TGCGCCAGCAGCTTGGTGGCAGGGGCAATGAACACTGAAGCTTTCTTT	CASSLVAGAMNTEAFF
-	13	TRBV3-1/TRBV3-2	TRBJ1-2	-	TGTGCCAGCAGCCAAGACAGGGTTCATGGCTACACCTTC	CASSQDRVHGYTF
TRBD1	16	TRBV6-1	TRBJ1-1	-	TGTGCCAGCAGTGAAGCCATACAGGGGTCGAACACTGAAGCTTTCTTT	CASSEAIQGSNTEAFF
TRBD1	14	TRBV11-2	TRBJ1-2	-	TGTGCCAGCACCCCGGGACAGGGGTCCTATGGCTACACCTTC	CASTPGQGSYGYTF
TRBD1	15	TRBV4-2	TRBJ2-2	once	TGTGCCAGCAGCCCCCTGGACAGGGGCACCGGGGAGCTGTTTTTT	CASSPLDRGTGELFF
TRBD2	14	TRBV2	TRBJ2-3	-	TGTGCCAGCGGGACTAGCGGTTTCACAGATACGCAGTATTTT	CASGTSGFTDTQYF
TRBD1	15	TRBV5-5	TRBJ2-1	-	TGTGCCAGCAGCTCCCCCACAGGGGTCTGGAATGAGCAGTTCTTC	CASSSPTGVWNEQFF
-	15	TRBV19	TRBJ2-5	-	TGTGCCAGTAGTATCCTCGACGGTAGGGGGGAGACCCAGTACTTC	CASSILDGRGETQYF
TRBD1	15	TRBV30	TRBJ2-7	-	TGTGCCTGGAGTGTACCCGGACAGGGTAGGGTGGAGCAGTACTTC	CAWSVPGQGRVEQYF
-	15	TRBV5-1	TRBJ2-7	-	TGCGCCAGCAGCTTCCCGGGTAAGCCTGACTACGAGCAGTACTTC	CASSFPGKPDYEQYF
-	14	TRBV14	TRBJ1-6	-	TGTGCCAGCAGCCGGGCCTCTTATAATTCACCCCTCCACTTT	CASSRASYNSPLHF
-	11	TRBV25-1	TRBJ1-1	-	TGTGCCAGCAGCCAGGGACACCAAGCTTTCTTT	CASSQGHQAFF
-	16	TRBV4-1	TRBJ2-2	-	TGCGCCAGCAGCCACTCGGCGTGGAGAGACACCGGGGAGCTGTTTTTT	CASSHSAWRDTGELFF
-	17	TRBV5-4	TRBJ2-4	few	TGTGCCAGCAGCTGGGGGGGCCCGTTTCGCGCCAAAAACATTCAGTACTTC	CASSWGGPFRAKNIQYF
-	12	TRBV2	TRBJ2-3	-	TGTGCCAGCAGGCCCGAGCTGGATACGCAGTATTTT	CASRPELDTQYF
TRBD1	15	TRBV2	TRBJ2-7	-	TGTGCCGGAGGGGGCCAGACAGGGGACTCCTACGAGCAGTACTTC	CAGGGQTGDSYEQYF
-	15	TRBV5-5	TRBJ1-1	-	TGTGCCAGCAGCGACACCAGTCGGGGGAGCACTGAAGCTTTCTTT	CASSDTSRGSTEAFF
TRBD2	18	TRBV5-1	TRBJ2-2	-	TGCGCCAGCAGCTTGCTCCGCGACCGACTAGCGGCCACCGGGGAGCTGTTTTTT	CASSLLRDRLAATGELFF
-	15	TRBV5-8	TRBJ2-1	few	TGTGCCAGCAGCCGTCGCGCCCGGGGGAACAATGAGCAGTTCTTC	CASSRRARGNNEQFF
-	15	TRBV30	TRBJ2-1	-	TGTGCCTGGAGTGGGAGTATGAGCTCCTACAATGAGCAGTTCTTC	CAWSGSMSSYNEQFF
-	12	TRBV5-8	TRBJ2-7	-	TGTGCCAGCAGCCTGGACCTGACACGGCAGTACTTC	CASSLDLTRQYF
-	16	TRBV27	TRBJ1-1	-	TGTGCCAGCAGTTTATACCGGGGGGGAGTGAACACTGAAGCTTTCTTT	CASSLYRGGVNTEAFF
-	13	TRBV6-5	TRBJ1-5	-	TGTGCCAGCAGCTGGCAGGGCAATCAGCCCCAGCATTTT	CASSWQGNQPQHF
TRBD1	14	TRBV7-9	TRBJ1-1	-	TGTGCCAGCAGCCCCTACAGGGGAAACACTGAAGCTTTCTTT	CASSPYRGNTEAFF
-	13	TRBV12-3/TRBV12-4	TRBJ1-5	-	TGTGCCAGCAGTTTGGGCAGCAATCAGCCCCAGCATTTT	CASSLGSNQPQHF
-	14	TRBV10-1	TRBJ2-7	-	TGCGCCAGCAGTGAGTCGGGGCCCGATAGGAAGCAGTACTTC	CASSESGPDRKQYF
-	13	TRBV5-1	TRBJ1-1	-	TGCGCCAGCAGCTTGTCCAGAAACACTGAAGCTTTCTTT	CASSLSRNTEAFF
TRBD1	14	TRBV7-9	TRBJ1-1	-	TGTGCCAGCAGCACACAGGGGGATATCACTGAAGCTTTCTTT	CASSTQGDITEAFF
TRBD1	18	TRBV5-1	TRBJ1-2	once	TGCGCCAGCAGCTTCGGGGTCGGACAGGGAGCGACTAACTATGGCTACACCTTC	CASSFGVGQGATNYGYTF